The 31 T cell receptor beta chains listed next were all sequenced from one sample in a study of T cell responses to AZD1222 COVID-19 vaccine. Assay used: immunoSEQ multiplex PCR; TCRdb lists only in-frame clones, some missing. The table lists tens of thousands of clones, 86% of them singletons. Sequencing used peripheral blood, obtained on day 0 of AZD1222 vaccination. Receptor source: an adult in good health.

This chain links TRBV19 with TRBJ1-2; possibly TRBD1 for D (5 bases). Per germline, CDR1 LNHDA and CDR2 SQIVND (reference sequence). V lost 10 bases and J lost 2, with 17 bases in between. This CDR3 spans 14 amino acids. As DNA, the CDR3 is TGTGCCACCCGGACTATGGGGGGGAACTATGGCTACACCTTC. It yields the protein CATRTMGGNYGYTF.

The chain has TRBV24-1 and TRBJ2-1, with D perhaps matching TRBD1 (6 bases). From germline, CDR1 is KGHDR and CDR2 SFDVKD. There are 15 residues in the CDR3. Trimming cost V 3 bases and J 5 bases, with 13 bases left between them. The DNA for the CDR3 is TGTGCCACCAGTGATCCCTCCCCAGGGGACAATGAGCAGTTCTTC. Its protein is CATSDPSPGDNEQFF.

V is TRBV10-3 and J is TRBJ1-6; D uncertain. Per the germline V gene, CDR1 is ENHRY and CDR2 is SYGVKD. The ends were cut back, 4 bases at V and 5 bases at J, with 9 bases in the middle. The CDR3 loop spans 14 amino acids. In DNA form, the CDR3 reads TGTGCCATCAGTGGCGCAGTGGATAATTCACCCCTCCACTTT. It codes for CAISGAVDNSPLHF.

The rearrangement joins TRBV28 to TRBJ2-7, with D uncertain. The CDR3 is 13 amino acids. Trimming removed 8 bases at V and 2 bases at J, with 13 bases between. Germline V gene data show CDR1 as MDHEN and CDR2 as SYDVKM. The CDR3 protein is CASRVRQTYEQYF. The CDR3 DNA follows: TGTGCCAGCCGGGTCAGGCAGACCTACGAGCAGTACTTC.

This clone was seen a few times. V and J are TRBV11-2 and TRBJ2-1, with 7 bases lining up with TRBD2. Germline CDR1 is SGHAT and CDR2 is FQNNGV. CDR3 length: 12 residues. Trimming took 5 bases from V and 9 from J; bases not matched to a gene: 4. The chain's CDR3 is CASSLGGGEQFF. CDR3 coding DNA: TGTGCCAGCAGCCTAGGCGGGGGTGAGCAGTTCTTC.

The count of this clone is one. The J gene is TRBJ1-2, the V gene TRBV7-9, with a tentative D call TRBD1 (6 bases). CDR3 size: 15 residues. The germline gives CDR1 SEHNR, CDR2 FQNEAQ (reference sequence). Trimming left V 8 bases short and J 4 bases short, with 20 bases between. The CDR3 DNA is TGTGCCAGCCTTAATCGGGAATCCAGGGGCTATGGCTACACCTTC. Its protein is CASLNRESRGYGYTF.

This chain connects TRBV29-1 to TRBJ1-2; the D gene is possibly TRBD1 (5 bases). This CDR3 spans 14 amino acids. V was trimmed by 6 bases and J by 4 bases, leaving 18 bases between them. CDR1 and CDR2 from the germline V gene are SQVTM and ANQGSEA. CDR3 amino acids: CSVAPTAFSYGYTF. In DNA form, the CDR3 reads TGCAGCGTCGCCCCGACAGCCTTCTCCTATGGCTACACCTTC.

V and J are TRBV28 and TRBJ1-4; possibly TRBD1 for D (5 bases). CDR1 MDHEN and CDR2 SYDVKM come from the germline V gene. Trimming pared 2 bases from V and 5 bases from J, leaving 12 bases between. The CDR3 has 15 residues. The CDR3 coding sequence is TGTGCCAGCAGTTTAGTCCAGGGACTAAATGAAAAACTGTTTTTT. Its protein product is CASSLVQGLNEKLFF. Full variable domain (missing parts from reference TRBV28 and TRBJ1-4): DVKVTQSSRYLVKRTGEKVFLECVQDMDHENMFWYRQDPGLGLRLIYFSYDVKMKEKGDIPEGYSVSREKKERFSLILESASTNQTSMYLCASSLVQGLNEKLFFGSGTQLSVL.

The chain couples TRBV30 to TRBJ2-6; D is uncertain. Germline values: CDR1 GTSNPN, CDR2 SVGIG (reference sequence). The CDR3 has 15 residues. The V end lost 2 bases, the J end lost 4 bases, and 12 bases lay between the germline ends. The DNA of the CDR3 is TGTGCCTGGAGTAATACGGAGTCCGGGGCCAACGTCCTGACTTTC. Its protein is CAWSNTESGANVLTF.

V gene TRBV12-5 combines with J gene TRBJ1-6; no clear D. The CDR3 totals 15 residues. CDR1 is LGHNT and CDR2 is FRNRAP in the germline V gene. The V end lost 5 bases, the J end lost 10 bases, and 18 bases lay between the germline ends. CDR3: CASGNNPGGSSPLHF. The DNA for the CDR3 is TGTGCTAGTGGTAATAACCCCGGTGGCAGCTCACCCCTCCACTTT.

This clone was detected a few times. This chain connects TRBV9 to TRBJ2-1, with D perhaps TRBD1 (6 bases). The length of the CDR3 is 15 residues. Per the germline V gene, CDR1 is SGDLS and CDR2 is YYNGEE. Deletions cut 1 base from V and 1 base from J, with 9 bases between. CDR3 sequence reads: CASSVSTGSYNEQFF. In nucleotides, the CDR3 is TGTGCCAGCAGCGTAAGTACAGGGTCCTACAATGAGCAGTTCTTC.

CDR3 nucleotides: TGTGCCAGCAGCCTCGGGACTAGCCAGTACGAGCAGTACTTC. It codes for CASSLGTSQYEQYF. This sequence joins TRBV5-4 and TRBJ2-7; TRBD2 agrees at 9 bases. V was pared by 4 bases and J by 4 bases, with 6 bases of the junction left unmatched. The CDR3 runs 14 residues. Germline V gene lookup returns CDR1 SGHNT and CDR2 YYREEE (reference sequence).

V and J are TRBV7-2 and TRBJ2-7; D is possibly TRBD1 or TRBD2 (6 bases each). The CDR3 consists of 15 residues. Germline V CDR1 and CDR2: SGHTA, FQGNSA. Trimming shortened V by 2 bases and J by 4 bases, and 15 bases separated the two germline ends. CDR3 coding DNA: TGTGCCAGCAGCTTACCCCCGGCGGGACAATACGAGCAGTACTTC. Encoded protein: CASSLPPAGQYEQYF.

This clone appeared a single time. This CDR3 is CASSRRTGQGTEAFF. CDR3 sequence (DNA): TGTGCCAGCAGCCGACGGACAGGTCAAGGGACTGAAGCTTTCTTT. The chain combines TRBV7-8 with TRBJ1-1, with 7 positions matching TRBD1. V lost 5 bases and J lost 5; bases outside the gene matches: 11. The germline gives CDR1 SGHVS, CDR2 FQNEAQ. This CDR3 spans 15 amino acids.

This clone was found once. This chain uses TRBV5-6 with TRBJ2-7, with unresolved D. The germline CDR1 and CDR2 sequences are SGHDT and YYEEEE. Deletions cut 2 bases from V and 5 bases from J, with 5 bases between. The CDR3 extends over 11 amino acids. The CDR3 DNA reads TGTGCCAGCAGCTTTGGACACGAGCAGTACTTC. It is translated as CASSFGHEQYF.

The chain is built from TRBV5-1 and TRBJ2-1; no clear D. Trimming removed 0 bases from V and 6 bases from J, with 7 bases in between. Looked up from germline, CDR1 is SGHRS and CDR2 is YFSETQ. The CDR3 length is 13 residues. Here the CDR3 reads CASSLAGLNEQFF. In DNA, the CDR3 is TGCGCCAGCAGCTTGGCGGGCCTCAATGAGCAGTTCTTC.

This chain uses TRBV7-9 with TRBJ2-7; 7 nucleotides align to TRBD2. Germline V gene lookup returns CDR1 SEHNR and CDR2 FQNEAQ (reference sequence). CDR3 length: 16 residues. V lost 5 bases to trimming and J lost 1 base; unmatched junction nucleotides: 11. In DNA, the CDR3 is TGTGCCAGCAGCCAAACAACTGGGGGGGAATCCTACGAGCAGTACTTC. Protein sequence: CASSQTTGGESYEQYF.

The gene calls are TRBV24-1 and TRBJ1-2; D is possibly TRBD1 (6 bases). CDR3 length: 17 residues. V was shortened by 3 bases and J by 1 base, with 17 bases between the two germline ends. Germline CDR1 and CDR2: KGHDR and SFDVKD. Written as DNA, the CDR3 is TGTGCCACCAGTGATCCCTCAGGACAGTCAGTTAACTATGGCTACACCTTC. As protein: CATSDPSGQSVNYGYTF.

This clone was counted once. The chain uses TRBV30 and TRBJ2-2; TRBD2 is a possible D gene (6 bases). Trimming took off 4 bases at V and 5 bases at J, with 14 bases between the two ends. The CDR3 sequence is 14 residues long. Germline loops: CDR1 GTSNPN, CDR2 SVGIG (reference sequence). The CDR3 sequence is CAWTPRGRTGELFF. CDR3 DNA: TGTGCCTGGACGCCGCGGGGTCGGACCGGGGAGCTGTTTTTT.

Of note for this clone: One end of the junction fails to match germline, which may point to a read error. V usage is TRBV7-7 and J usage is TRBJ1-1; tentatively, D is TRBD1 (5 bases). CDR1 SSHAT and CDR2 FNYEAQ come from the germline V gene (reference sequence). This CDR3 is 13 amino acids long. The CDR3 DNA is TGTGCTAGCAGCTTCTTTCAGGGTGCTGAAGCTTTCTTT. As protein: CASSFFQGAEAFF.

The chain combines TRBV5-1 with TRBJ1-4; TRBD1 might be the D (6 bases). The CDR3 runs to 17 residues. CDR1 and CDR2 (germline): SGHRS, YFSETQ. Trimming stripped 0 bases from V and 3 bases from J, with 15 bases between. This CDR3 reads CASSLDPGAASNEKLFF. CDR3 DNA sequence: TGCGCCAGCAGCTTGGACCCGGGGGCCGCTTCTAATGAAAAACTGTTTTTT.

The genes are TRBV30 and TRBJ1-1, with a possible D match to TRBD1 (5 bases). The CDR3 is 14 residues long. Germline CDR1 reads GTSNPN; CDR2 reads SVGIG (reference sequence). Deletions cut 0 bases from V and 1 base from J, with 9 bases between. CDR3 in DNA: TGTGCCTGGAGTGTACCTAGGGGGAACACTGAAGCTTTCTTT. Its translation: CAWSVPRGNTEAFF.

This rearrangement joins TRBV4-1 to TRBJ2-1, with D tentatively TRBD1 (5 bases). The germline gives CDR1 MGHRA, CDR2 YSYEKL. This CDR3 has 14 amino acids. V was trimmed by 1 base and J by 15 bases, leaving 19 bases between them. The CDR3 spells CASSQGTTGRARFF. Written as DNA, the CDR3 is TGCGCCAGCAGCCAAGGGACAACGGGCAGAGCCCGGTTCTTC.

In its sample, this clone was seen once. This chain connects TRBV6-5 to TRBJ1-1; possible D gene TRBD1, 5 bases. The CDR3 covers 12 residues. V lost 6 bases and J lost 11, with 16 bases in between. The V gene's germline CDR1 is MNHEY and CDR2 SVGAGI. The CDR3 reads CASRFPGEGAFF. CDR3 coding DNA: TGTGCCAGCAGGTTCCCCGGGGAGGGGGCTTTCTTT.

This clone was picked up one time. The rearrangement links TRBV7-2 to TRBJ2-7; TRBD2 aligns across 7 bases. The V gene end was trimmed by 0 bases and the J gene end by 7 bases; junction bases not matched to a gene: 6. Looked up from germline, CDR1 is SGHTA and CDR2 is FQGNSA. The CDR3 loop spans 14 amino acids. The CDR3 DNA sequence: TGTGCCAGCAGCTTAGCTGCGGGAGTTGGGGAGCAGTACTTC. This codes for CASSLAAGVGEQYF.

The gene calls are TRBV7-6 and TRBJ1-6; D gene ambiguous. CDR1 and CDR2 (germline): SGHVS, FNYEAQ. This CDR3 is 13 amino acids long. V shed 5 bases and J shed 6 bases, with 8 bases lying between them. The CDR3 nucleotides read TGTGCCAGCAGCCCGAGGGCTAATTCACCCCTCCACTTT. This sequence encodes CASSPRANSPLHF.

The chain recombines TRBV10-2 with TRBJ1-2, with D unclear. The V gene lost 0 bases and the J gene lost 3 bases, with 11 bases spanning the gap. Germline assignment: CDR1 WSHSY and CDR2 SAAADI. The CDR3 is 15 residues long. CDR3 DNA sequence: TGCGCCAGCAGTGAGTCGGGAGACGGGCACTATGGCTACACCTTC. This sequence encodes CASSESGDGHYGYTF.

V gene TRBV27 combines with J gene TRBJ2-7; a possible D gene is TRBD2 (6 bases). V lost 6 bases to trimming and J lost 0 bases, with 15 bases between them. The V gene's germline CDR1 is MNHEY and CDR2 SMNVEV (reference sequence). The CDR3 has 15 residues. In DNA, the CDR3 is TGTGCCAGCAGGACGGGGCGGGACCCCTCCTACGAGCAGTACTTC. This gives the protein CASRTGRDPSYEQYF.

The CDR3 region is CASSLAGGRTDTQYF. For the CDR3, the DNA is TGTGCCAGCAGCTTAGCGGGGGGCCGGACAGATACGCAGTATTTT. This chain links TRBV7-2 with TRBJ2-3, with D perhaps TRBD1 or TRBD2 (6 bases each). Germline CDR1 reads SGHTA; CDR2 reads FQGNSA. V shed 0 bases and J shed 3 bases, with 10 bases lying between them. The CDR3 consists of 15 residues.

The V gene is TRBV5-1, the J gene TRBJ1-5; 10 positions agree with TRBD1. The CDR3 is 16 residues long. J lost 5 bases, V lost 4 bases, and 9 bases had no gene match. The germline V gene encodes CDR1 SGHRS and CDR2 YFSETQ. The CDR3 DNA reads TGCGCCAGCAGCCCCCACCGGGACAGGGGCGATCAGCCCCAGCATTTT. Its translation: CASSPHRDRGDQPQHF. Combining the CDR3 with reference TRBV5-1 and TRBJ1-5 gives the whole variable domain KAGVTQTPRYLIKTRGQQVTLSCSPISGHRSVSWYQQTPGQGLQFLFEYFSETQRNKGNFPGRFSGRQFSNSRSEMNVSTLELGDSALYLCASSPHRDRGDQPQHFGDGTRLSIL.

The CDR3 here is CASSYGWTGGTDTQYF. In nucleotides, the CDR3 is TGTGCCAGCAGTTACGGGTGGACAGGGGGCACAGATACGCAGTATTTT. The V gene is TRBV6-5, the J gene TRBJ2-3, with TRBD1 matching over 9 bases. J lost 1 base, V lost 2 bases, and 4 bases had no gene match. Per germline, CDR1 MNHEY and CDR2 SVGAGI. The CDR3 is made up of 16 amino acids.